This TCR beta chain was documented in a study of post-analysis software for immune sequencing data. Study-wide context: In terms of disease course, relapsing-remitting, secondary progressive and progressive-relapsing multiple sclerosis were included. General study results and limits: With TRBV5-6, TRBV5-1 and TRBV20-1 included, 4 or 5 TRBV segments were more frequent in patients than in controls.

In the case of this clonotype: The antigen remains undetermined.

Presence of unique molecular identifiers characterized the TCR beta cDNA libraries. One entry per CDR3 protein results from TCRdb running MiXCR on the PCR reads. The sample lists around 180,000 distinct CDR3 sequences, roughly 31% occurring once. Trimming shortened V by 7 bases and J by 8 bases, and 23 bases separated the two germline ends. CDR1 is SNHLY, CDR2 FYNNEI, per germline. This CDR3 comprises 15 residues. Sequenced input: blood. The clonotype comes from a girl aged 5 to 17 with multiple sclerosis. V gene TRBV2 combines with J gene TRBJ1-2, with D perhaps matching TRBD1 (6 bases). Written as DNA, the CDR3 is TGTGCCAGCATAGAAGGTTTAGGGACATTCAGAGGCTACACCTTC. It is translated as CASIEGLGTFRGYTF.